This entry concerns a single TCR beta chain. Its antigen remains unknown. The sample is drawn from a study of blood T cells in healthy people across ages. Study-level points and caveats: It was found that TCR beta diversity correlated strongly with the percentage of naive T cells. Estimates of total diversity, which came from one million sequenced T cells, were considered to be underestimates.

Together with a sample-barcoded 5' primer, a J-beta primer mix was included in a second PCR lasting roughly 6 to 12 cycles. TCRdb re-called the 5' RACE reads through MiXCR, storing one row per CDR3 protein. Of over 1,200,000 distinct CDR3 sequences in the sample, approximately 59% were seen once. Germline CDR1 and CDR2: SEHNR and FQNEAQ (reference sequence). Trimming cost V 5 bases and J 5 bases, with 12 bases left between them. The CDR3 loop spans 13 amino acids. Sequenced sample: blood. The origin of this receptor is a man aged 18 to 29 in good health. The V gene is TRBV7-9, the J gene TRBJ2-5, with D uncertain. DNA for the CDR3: TGTGCCAGCAGCCAGAGCGTCCGGGAGACCCAGTACTTC. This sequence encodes CASSQSVRETQYF.